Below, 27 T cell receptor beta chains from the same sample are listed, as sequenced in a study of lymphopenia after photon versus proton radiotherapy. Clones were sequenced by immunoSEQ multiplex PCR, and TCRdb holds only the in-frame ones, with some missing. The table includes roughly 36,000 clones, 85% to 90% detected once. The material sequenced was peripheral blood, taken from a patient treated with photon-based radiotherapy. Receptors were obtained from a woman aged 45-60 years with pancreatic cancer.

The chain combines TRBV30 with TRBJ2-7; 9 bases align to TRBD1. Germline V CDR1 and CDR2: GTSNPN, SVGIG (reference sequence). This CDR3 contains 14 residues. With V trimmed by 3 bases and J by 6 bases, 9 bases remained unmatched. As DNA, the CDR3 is TGTGCCTGGAGCGGTGGGACAGGGAATCGCGAGCAGTACTTC. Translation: CAWSGGTGNREQYF.

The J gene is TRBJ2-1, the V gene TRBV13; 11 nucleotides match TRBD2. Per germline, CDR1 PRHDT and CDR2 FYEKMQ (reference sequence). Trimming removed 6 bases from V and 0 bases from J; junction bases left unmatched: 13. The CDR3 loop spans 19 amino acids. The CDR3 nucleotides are TGTGCCAGCAGTTCCCAGAGACTAGCGGGGCTTAGCTCCTACAATGAGCAGTTCTTC. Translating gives CASSSQRLAGLSSYNEQFF. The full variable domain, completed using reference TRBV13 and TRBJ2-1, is AAGVIQSPRHLIKEKRETATLKCYPIPRHDTVYWYQQGPGQDPQFLISFYEKMQSDKGSIPDRFSAQQFSDYHSELNMSSLELGDSALYFCASSSQRLAGLSSYNEQFFGPGTRLTVL.

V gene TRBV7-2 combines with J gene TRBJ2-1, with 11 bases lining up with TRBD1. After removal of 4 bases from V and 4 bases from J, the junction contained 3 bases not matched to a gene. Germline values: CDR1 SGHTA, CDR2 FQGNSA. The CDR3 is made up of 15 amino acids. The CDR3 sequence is CASSSGQGAYNEQFF. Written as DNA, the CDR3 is TGTGCCAGCAGCTCCGGACAGGGGGCGTACAATGAGCAGTTCTTC. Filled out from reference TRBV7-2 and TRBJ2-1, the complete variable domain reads GAGVSQSPSNKVTEKGKDVELRCDPISGHTALYWYRQSLGQGLEFLIYFQGNSAPDKSGLPSDRFSAERTGGSVSTLTIQRTQQEDSAVYLCASSSGQGAYNEQFFGPGTRLTVL.

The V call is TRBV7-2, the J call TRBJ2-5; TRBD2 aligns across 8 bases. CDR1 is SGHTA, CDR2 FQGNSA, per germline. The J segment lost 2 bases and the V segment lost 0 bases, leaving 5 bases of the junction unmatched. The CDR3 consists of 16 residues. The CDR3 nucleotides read TGTGCCAGCAGCTTAGCCACACTAGCGGAGCAAGAGACCCAGTACTTC. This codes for CASSLATLAEQETQYF.

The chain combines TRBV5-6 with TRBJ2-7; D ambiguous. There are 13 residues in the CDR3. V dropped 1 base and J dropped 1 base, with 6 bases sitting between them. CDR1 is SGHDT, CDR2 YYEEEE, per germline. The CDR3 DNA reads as TGTGCCAGCAGCTTGTACGGGTCCTACGAGCAGTACTTC. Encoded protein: CASSLYGSYEQYF. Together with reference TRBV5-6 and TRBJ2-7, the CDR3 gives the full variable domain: DAGVTQSPTHLIKTRGQQVTLRCSPKSGHDTVSWYQQALGQGPQFIFQYYEEEERQRGNFPDRFSGHQFPNYSSELNVNALLLGDSALYLCASSLYGSYEQYFGPGTRLTVT.

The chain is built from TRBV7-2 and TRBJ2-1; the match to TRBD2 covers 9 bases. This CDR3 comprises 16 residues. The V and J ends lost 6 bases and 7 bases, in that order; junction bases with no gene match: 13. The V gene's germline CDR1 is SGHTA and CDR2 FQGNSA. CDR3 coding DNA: TGTGCCAGCAGTCCCCGGTCGGCGGGAGGGCAAAATGAGCAGTTCTTC. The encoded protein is CASSPRSAGGQNEQFF.

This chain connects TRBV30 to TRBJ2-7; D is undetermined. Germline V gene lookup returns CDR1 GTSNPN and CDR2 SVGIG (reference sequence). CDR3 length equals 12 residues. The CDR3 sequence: CAGRAGSYEQYF. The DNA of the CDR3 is TGTGCGGGTCGGGCAGGCAGTTACGAGCAGTACTTC.

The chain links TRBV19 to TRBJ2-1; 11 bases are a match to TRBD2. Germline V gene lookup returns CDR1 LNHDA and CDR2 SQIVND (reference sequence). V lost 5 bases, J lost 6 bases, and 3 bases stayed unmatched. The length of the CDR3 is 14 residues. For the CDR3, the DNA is TGTGCCAGTAGTCCTCTAGCGGGAGGCAATGAGCAGTTCTTC. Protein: CASSPLAGGNEQFF.

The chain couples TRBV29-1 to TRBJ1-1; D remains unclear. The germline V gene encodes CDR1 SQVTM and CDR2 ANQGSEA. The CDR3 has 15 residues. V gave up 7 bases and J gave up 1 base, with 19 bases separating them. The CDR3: CSASGKHQKNTEAFF. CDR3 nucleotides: TGCAGCGCTTCGGGAAAACATCAGAAGAACACTGAAGCTTTCTTT.

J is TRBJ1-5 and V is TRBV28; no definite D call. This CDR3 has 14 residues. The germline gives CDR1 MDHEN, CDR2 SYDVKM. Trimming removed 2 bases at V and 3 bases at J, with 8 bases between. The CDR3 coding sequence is TGTGCCAGCAGTTTAGGTGGGTACAATCAGCCCCAGCATTTT. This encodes CASSLGGYNQPQHF.

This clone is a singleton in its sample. In DNA form, the CDR3 reads TGTGCCAGCAGCTCCCCTTCGACGGGAGAGGGGGCAGATACGCAGTATTTT. Translation gives CASSSPSTGEGADTQYF. The genes are TRBV9 and TRBJ2-3, with D perhaps TRBD1 or TRBD2 (6 bases each). Trimming removed 4 bases from V and 4 bases from J, with 22 bases in between. There are 17 residues in the CDR3. Germline CDR1 SGDLS, CDR2 YYNGEE.

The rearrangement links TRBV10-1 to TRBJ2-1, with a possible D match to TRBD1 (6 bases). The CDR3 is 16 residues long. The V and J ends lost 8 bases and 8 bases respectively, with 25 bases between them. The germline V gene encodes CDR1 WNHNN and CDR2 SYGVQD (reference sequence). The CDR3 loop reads CASGYQQGCRPYEQFF. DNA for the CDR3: TGCGCCAGCGGATACCAACAGGGATGCCGACCCTATGAGCAGTTCTTC.

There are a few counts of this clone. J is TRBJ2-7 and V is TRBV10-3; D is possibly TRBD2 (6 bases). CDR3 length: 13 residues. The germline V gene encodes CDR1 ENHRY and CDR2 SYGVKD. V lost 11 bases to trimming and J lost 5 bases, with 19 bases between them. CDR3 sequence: CAARGRSSNEQYF. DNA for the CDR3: TGTGCCGCGCGGGGACGGTCCAGCAACGAGCAGTACTTC.

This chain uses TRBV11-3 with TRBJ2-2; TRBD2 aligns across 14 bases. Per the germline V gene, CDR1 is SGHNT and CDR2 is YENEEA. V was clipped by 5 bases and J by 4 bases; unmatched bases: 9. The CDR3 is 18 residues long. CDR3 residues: CASSQAGLAGVVTGELFF. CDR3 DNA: TGTGCCAGCAGCCAAGCGGGACTAGCGGGAGTAGTCACCGGGGAGCTGTTTTTT.

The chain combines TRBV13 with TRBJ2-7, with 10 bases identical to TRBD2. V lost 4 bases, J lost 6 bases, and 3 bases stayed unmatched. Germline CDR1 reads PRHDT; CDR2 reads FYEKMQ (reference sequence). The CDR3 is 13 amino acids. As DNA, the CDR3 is TGTGCCAGCAGCTGGGTAGCGGGAGGCGAGCAGTACTTC. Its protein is CASSWVAGGEQYF.

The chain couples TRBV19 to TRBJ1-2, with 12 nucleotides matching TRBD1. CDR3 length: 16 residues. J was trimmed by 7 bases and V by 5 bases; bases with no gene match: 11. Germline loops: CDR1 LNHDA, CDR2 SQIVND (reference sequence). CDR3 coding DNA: TGTGCCAGTAGTCTACCGGGACAGGGGGCGCGGCGTGGCTACACCTTC. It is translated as CASSLPGQGARRGYTF.

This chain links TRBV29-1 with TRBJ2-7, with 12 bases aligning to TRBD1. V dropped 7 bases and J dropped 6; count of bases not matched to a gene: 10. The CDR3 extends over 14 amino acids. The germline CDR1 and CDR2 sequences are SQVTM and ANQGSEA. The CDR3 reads CSGWGGQGAGEQYF. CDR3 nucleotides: TGCAGCGGCTGGGGGGGACAGGGGGCAGGCGAGCAGTACTTC.

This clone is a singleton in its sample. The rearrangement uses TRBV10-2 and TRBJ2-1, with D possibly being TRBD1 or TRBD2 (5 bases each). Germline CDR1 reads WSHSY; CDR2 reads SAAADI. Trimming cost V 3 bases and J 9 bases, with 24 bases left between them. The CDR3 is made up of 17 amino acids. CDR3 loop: CASSETRGRATGGEQFF. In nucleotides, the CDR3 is TGCGCCAGCAGTGAAACCCGGGGTAGGGCGACTGGGGGTGAGCAGTTCTTC.

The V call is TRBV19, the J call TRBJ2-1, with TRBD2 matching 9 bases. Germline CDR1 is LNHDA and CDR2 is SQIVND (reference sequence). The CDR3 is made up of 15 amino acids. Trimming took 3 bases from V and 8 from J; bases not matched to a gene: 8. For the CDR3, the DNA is TGTGCCAGTAGTATGGGGGCTAGCGGGACGGATGAGCAGTTCTTC. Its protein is CASSMGASGTDEQFF.

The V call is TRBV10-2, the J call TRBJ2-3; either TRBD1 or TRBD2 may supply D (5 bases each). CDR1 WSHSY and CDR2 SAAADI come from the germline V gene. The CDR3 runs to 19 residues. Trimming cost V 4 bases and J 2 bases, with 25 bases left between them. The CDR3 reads CASSGDPWVAGSHTDTQYF. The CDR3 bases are TGCGCCAGCAGTGGGGACCCCTGGGTCGCGGGCTCACACACAGATACGCAGTATTTT.

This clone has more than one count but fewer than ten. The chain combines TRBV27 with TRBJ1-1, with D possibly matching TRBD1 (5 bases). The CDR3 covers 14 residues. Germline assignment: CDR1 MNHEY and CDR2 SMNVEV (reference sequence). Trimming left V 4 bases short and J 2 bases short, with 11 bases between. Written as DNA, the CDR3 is TGTGCCAGCAGTTCCCGGGGGGGAAACACTGAAGCTTTCTTT. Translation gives CASSSRGGNTEAFF.

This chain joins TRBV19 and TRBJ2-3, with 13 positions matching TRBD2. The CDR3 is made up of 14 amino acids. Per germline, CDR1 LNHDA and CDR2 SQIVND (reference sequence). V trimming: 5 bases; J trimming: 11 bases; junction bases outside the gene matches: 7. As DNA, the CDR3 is TGTGCCAGTAGTTTACCGGGACTAGCGGGAAAGCAGTATTTT. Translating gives CASSLPGLAGKQYF.

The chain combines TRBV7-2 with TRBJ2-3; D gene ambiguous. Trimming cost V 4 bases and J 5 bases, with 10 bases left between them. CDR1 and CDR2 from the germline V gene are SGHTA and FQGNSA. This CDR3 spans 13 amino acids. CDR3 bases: TGTGCCAGCAGCTCGGAGTTACTAGATACGCAGTATTTT. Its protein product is CASSSELLDTQYF.

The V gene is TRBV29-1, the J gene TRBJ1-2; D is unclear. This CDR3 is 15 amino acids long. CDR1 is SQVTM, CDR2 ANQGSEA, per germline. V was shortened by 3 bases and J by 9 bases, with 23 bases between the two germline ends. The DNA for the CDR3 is TGCAGCGTTGAGAGACCGCTTCGAGAGTCTCTTCGCTACACCTTC. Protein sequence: CSVERPLRESLRYTF.

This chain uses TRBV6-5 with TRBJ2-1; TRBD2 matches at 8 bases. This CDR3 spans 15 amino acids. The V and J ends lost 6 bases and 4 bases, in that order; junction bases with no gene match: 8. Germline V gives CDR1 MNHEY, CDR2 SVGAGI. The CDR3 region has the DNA TGTGCCAGCAGCCTAACTAGCGGAAGTTACAATGAGCAGTTCTTC. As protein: CASSLTSGSYNEQFF.

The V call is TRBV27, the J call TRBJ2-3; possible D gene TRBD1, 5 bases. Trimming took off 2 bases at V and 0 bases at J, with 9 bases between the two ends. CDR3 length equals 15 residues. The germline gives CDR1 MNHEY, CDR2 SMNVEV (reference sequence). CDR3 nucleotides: TGTGCCAGCAGTTTAGGACAAGCTAGCACAGATACGCAGTATTTT. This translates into CASSLGQASTDTQYF.

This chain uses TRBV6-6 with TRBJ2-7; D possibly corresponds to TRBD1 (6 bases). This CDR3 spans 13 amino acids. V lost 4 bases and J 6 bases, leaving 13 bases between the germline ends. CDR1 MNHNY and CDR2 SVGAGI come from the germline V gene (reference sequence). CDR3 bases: TGTGCCAGCAGTTCGCAGGGGTTCGCCGAGCAGTACTTC. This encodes CASSSQGFAEQYF.